Shown below are 22 T cell receptor beta chains from a single sample sequenced in a study of cytomegalovirus exposure and HLA in healthy donors. Primers included in the PCR were 60 Vbeta and 13 Jbeta primers. TCRdb's copy holds only in-frame clones and misses some; the assay was immunoSEQ multiplex PCR. The sample includes 85,000 to 130,000 clones, 65% to 90% of them seen just once. The sample comprised PBMCs. The source of these receptors is a woman aged 18-29 years in good health and CMV-seronegative.

Worth noting for this clone: The junction departs from the called germline gene at one end, perhaps through a read error. The CDR3 here is CSSSSGSLGYTF. CDR3 sequence (DNA): TGTTCCAGCAGTTCAGGATCCCTTGGCTACACCTTC. V usage is TRBV7-9 and J usage is TRBJ1-2, with D unresolved. The germline gives CDR1 SEHNR, CDR2 FQNEAQ (reference sequence). The CDR3 is 12 residues long.

This clone has more than one count but fewer than ten. The genes are TRBV28 and TRBJ2-1; 9 bases are shared with TRBD1. From germline, CDR1 is MDHEN and CDR2 SYDVKM. Trimming at V came to 3 bases and at J to 3 bases, leaving 3 bases not matched to a gene. This CDR3 is 15 amino acids long. The CDR3 here is CASSFGDRDYNEQFF. CDR3 nucleotide sequence: TGTGCCAGCAGTTTTGGGGACAGGGACTACAATGAGCAGTTCTTC. Full variable domain (remainder filled in from reference TRBV28 and TRBJ2-1): DVKVTQSSRYLVKRTGEKVFLECVQDMDHENMFWYRQDPGLGLRLIYFSYDVKMKEKGDIPEGYSVSREKKERFSLILESASTNQTSMYLCASSFGDRDYNEQFFGPGTRLTVL.

The rearrangement links TRBV27 to TRBJ1-5, with D possibly TRBD1 on 6 matching bases. The CDR3 extends over 16 amino acids. CDR1 MNHEY and CDR2 SMNVEV come from the germline V gene (reference sequence). V was cut by 6 bases and J by 2 bases, with 17 bases left in between. CDR3 loop: CASSLLGRGRNQPQHF. For the CDR3, the DNA is TGTGCCAGCAGCCTTCTGGGCAGGGGACGCAATCAGCCCCAGCATTTT.

V gene TRBV18 combines with J gene TRBJ2-1; TRBD2 agrees at 10 bases. The germline gives CDR1 KGHSH, CDR2 LQKENI. The CDR3 consists of 16 residues. The junction had 9 bases not matched to a gene; V was cut back by 2 bases and J by 8 bases. The CDR3 spells CASSPSSGGAIDEQFF. CDR3 in DNA: TGTGCCAGCTCACCAAGCAGCGGGGGGGCTATCGATGAGCAGTTCTTC. The complete variable domain, with remaining parts taken from reference TRBV18 and TRBJ2-1, reads NAGVMQNPRHLVRRRGQEARLRCSPMKGHSHVYWYRQLPEEGLKFMVYLQKENIIDESGMPKERFSAEFPKEGPSILRIQQVVRGDSAAYFCASSPSSGGAIDEQFFGPGTRLTVL.

The rearrangement links TRBV2 to TRBJ2-4; 11 bases fit TRBD2. Germline-derived CDR1 and CDR2 are SNHLY and FYNNEI. The V gene end was trimmed by 2 bases and the J gene end by 6 bases; junction bases not matched to a gene: 9. The CDR3 contains 17 residues. This CDR3 is CASSERVAGGPRNIQYF. CDR3 in DNA: TGTGCCAGCAGTGAAAGGGTAGCGGGAGGGCCAAGAAACATTCAGTACTTC.

V and J are TRBV27 and TRBJ1-1, with no clear D. Germline CDR1 reads MNHEY; CDR2 reads SMNVEV (reference sequence). This CDR3 is 14 amino acids long. Trimming shortened V by 0 bases and J by 2 bases, and 7 bases separated the two germline ends. The CDR3 DNA is TGTGCCAGCAGTTTATCTGGCAGAAACACTGAAGCTTTCTTT. This gives the protein CASSLSGRNTEAFF.

The rearrangement uses TRBV29-1 and TRBJ1-2; 9 bases are shared with TRBD1. The CDR3 loop spans 14 amino acids. Trimming cost V 8 bases and J 4 bases; bases outside gene matches: 11. Germline V CDR1 and CDR2: SQVTM, ANQGSEA. The CDR3 DNA sequence: TGCAGCACAGCGATGAGGACAGGGGTCTATGGCTACACCTTC. This translates into CSTAMRTGVYGYTF. Variable domain in full (rest from reference TRBV29-1 and TRBJ1-2): SAVISQKPSRDICQRGTSLTIQCQVDSQVTMMFWYRQQPGQSLTLIATANQGSEATYESGFVIDKFPISRPNLTFSTLTVSNMSPEDSSIYLCSTAMRTGVYGYTFGSGTRLTVV.

The chain is built from TRBV7-3 and TRBJ2-3, with a tentative D call TRBD2 (7 bases). The CDR3 runs 15 residues. Trimming left V 2 bases short and J 3 bases short, with 12 bases between. CDR1 SGHTA and CDR2 FQGTGA come from the germline V gene. CDR3 loop: CASSLHGGRTDTQYF. Written as DNA, the CDR3 is TGTGCCAGCAGCTTACACGGGGGGCGAACAGATACGCAGTATTTT.

The chain has TRBV30 and TRBJ1-1; the D is unclear. Germline V lookup: CDR1 GTSNPN, CDR2 SVGIG (reference sequence). V lost 1 base to trimming and J lost 2 bases, with 5 bases between them. This CDR3 has 12 residues. The CDR3 here is CAWSETNTEAFF. CDR3 nucleotides: TGTGCCTGGAGTGAAACTAACACTGAAGCTTTCTTT.

Turning to this clone: Because it lacks the conserved phenylalanine or tryptophan at the end, this CDR3 is likely a read error. The gene calls are TRBV2 and TRBJ2-7, with 9 bases identical to TRBD1. The length of the CDR3 is 14 residues. V lost 7 bases, J lost 6 bases, and 10 bases stayed unmatched. Germline CDR1 SNHLY, CDR2 FYNNEI. The CDR3 DNA follows: TGTGCCAGCACCATTTCCCGGGGACAGGGCGAGCAGTACCTC. This sequence encodes CASTISRGQGEQYL.

As DNA, the CDR3 is TGTGCCAGCAGCTTGGGCCCGACAGGGGCCCGCTCTGGAAACACCATATATTTT. This gives the protein CASSLGPTGARSGNTIYF. The chain uses TRBV7-9 and TRBJ1-3, with TRBD1 identical over 8 bases. V dropped 3 bases and J dropped 0; count of bases not matched to a gene: 10. Germline lookup yields CDR1 SEHNR and CDR2 FQNEAQ (reference sequence). The CDR3 is 18 residues long.

The gene calls are TRBV9 and TRBJ2-7; 9 nucleotides line up with TRBD1. This CDR3 region has 15 residues. With 2 bases clipped from V and 2 bases from J, the junction kept 5 bases outside the gene matches. The germline V gene encodes CDR1 SGDLS and CDR2 YYNGEE. Written as DNA, the CDR3 is TGTGCCAGCAGCGTCGGGACAGGGATCACCTACGAGCAGTACTTC. Its protein is CASSVGTGITYEQYF.

The chain combines TRBV5-1 with TRBJ2-3, with 8 positions matching TRBD1. The CDR3 loop spans 15 amino acids. V was clipped by 2 bases and J by 4 bases; unmatched bases: 6. Looked up from germline, CDR1 is SGHRS and CDR2 is YFSETQ. The CDR3 nucleotides are TGCGCCAGCAGCTTTGGCGGGACAGGTGCAGATACGCAGTATTTT. This codes for CASSFGGTGADTQYF.

The chain carries TRBV6-5 and TRBJ1-2; tentatively, D is TRBD1 (6 bases). This CDR3 has 12 residues. In germline, CDR1 is MNHEY, CDR2 SVGAGI. The V gene lost 2 bases and the J gene lost 11 bases, with 12 bases spanning the gap. CDR3 residues: CASSYADRLYTF. CDR3 in DNA: TGTGCCAGCAGTTACGCCGACAGGTTGTACACCTTC.

This chain uses TRBV19 with TRBJ2-3, with D maybe TRBD2 (6 bases). Trimming took off 1 base at V and 1 base at J, with 18 bases between the two ends. CDR1 and CDR2 (germline): LNHDA, SQIVND (reference sequence). CDR3 length: 18 amino acids. CDR3 nucleotides: TGTGCCAGTAGTATAGGAGTGGCTAGCGAAGGAGGCACAGATACGCAGTATTTT. Amino acid sequence: CASSIGVASEGGTDTQYF.

This chain uses TRBV30 with TRBJ2-5; D uncertain. CDR1 is GTSNPN, CDR2 SVGIG, per germline (reference sequence). The V end was cut by 0 bases, the J end by 5 bases, with 10 bases between. The CDR3 runs 13 residues. CDR3 coding DNA: TGTGCCTGGAGTGTACGCAGCGCGGAGACCCAGTACTTC. Amino acids: CAWSVRSAETQYF.

This clone was seen a single time. The chain couples TRBV4-3 to TRBJ1-4; maybe TRBD1 (6 bases). The CDR3 spans 15 residues. The V end was cut by 0 bases, the J end by 8 bases, with 13 bases between. Germline lookup yields CDR1 LGHNA and CDR2 YSLEER. CDR3 sequence reads: CASSQDRGQTEKLFF. The CDR3 DNA is TGCGCCAGCAGCCAAGATCGTGGACAGACGGAAAAACTGTTTTTT.

This chain links TRBV7-8 with TRBJ2-3; 9 nucleotides line up with TRBD2. V shed 5 bases, J shed 0 bases, and the junction held 9 bases outside the gene matches. CDR3 size: 17 residues. From germline, CDR1 is SGHVS and CDR2 FQNEAQ. DNA of the CDR3: TGTGCCAGCAGCGTCCGGGATAGCGGGGGCAGCACAGATACGCAGTATTTT. Amino acid sequence: CASSVRDSGGSTDTQYF.

The rearrangement links TRBV11-2 to TRBJ2-7; maybe TRBD1 (5 bases). Germline lookup yields CDR1 SGHAT and CDR2 FQNNGV. This CDR3 contains 13 residues. Trimming removed 3 bases from V and 0 bases from J, with 6 bases in between. CDR3 sequence reads: CASSLGHSYEQYF. The CDR3 DNA reads as TGTGCCAGCAGCTTGGGGCACTCCTACGAGCAGTACTTC.

The chain has TRBV9 and TRBJ1-4; D not resolved. Trimming removed 0 bases at V and 4 bases at J, with 13 bases between. The germline gives CDR1 SGDLS, CDR2 YYNGEE. There are 16 residues in the CDR3. CDR3 amino acids: CASSVGVRRNNEKLFF. CDR3 nucleotide sequence: TGTGCCAGCAGCGTAGGAGTCCGGCGGAATAATGAAAAACTGTTTTTT.

This clone was found once. The chain links TRBV11-2 to TRBJ2-7; D is possibly TRBD2 (6 bases). CDR1 is SGHAT and CDR2 is FQNNGV in the germline V gene. The CDR3 has 16 residues. V lost 4 bases, J lost 5 bases, and 21 bases lay in between. The CDR3 is CASSSLPGGGLHEQYF. In DNA, the CDR3 is TGTGCCAGCAGCTCGCTGCCCGGGGGAGGTCTCCACGAGCAGTACTTC.

This clone was seen more than once but under ten times. The chain is built from TRBV11-1 and TRBJ2-2, with 7 positions matching TRBD2. The length of the CDR3 is 16 residues. Germline lookup yields CDR1 SGHAT and CDR2 FQDESV (reference sequence). Unmatched junction bases numbered 10, after V lost 5 bases and J lost 4 bases. The CDR3 nucleotides are TGTGCCAGCAGCGAACCCCCGGGACTAATCACCGGGGAGCTGTTTTTT. It specifies CASSEPPGLITGELFF.